This TCR beta chain stems from a study of cytomegalovirus exposure and HLA in healthy donors. This CDR3 region has 13 residues. Germline assignment: CDR1 SQVTM and CDR2 ANQGSEA. V shed 8 bases and J shed 10 bases, with 21 bases lying between them. PCR amplification relied on 60 Vbeta primers (plus 13 Jbeta primers). This table comes from immunoSEQ multiplex PCR, and its TCRdb copy is limited to in-frame clones, with some not included. The sample contains 150,000 to 200,000 clones, 80% to 85% of which appear only once. Source material: PBMCs. This TCR came from a woman in her thirties or forties in good health and CMV-seronegative. This chain connects TRBV29-1 to TRBJ2-1; D is perhaps TRBD1 (6 bases). The CDR3: CSSVRQAGLEQFF. CDR3 coding DNA: TGCAGCTCGGTAAGACAGGCCGGTTTGGAGCAGTTCTTC.